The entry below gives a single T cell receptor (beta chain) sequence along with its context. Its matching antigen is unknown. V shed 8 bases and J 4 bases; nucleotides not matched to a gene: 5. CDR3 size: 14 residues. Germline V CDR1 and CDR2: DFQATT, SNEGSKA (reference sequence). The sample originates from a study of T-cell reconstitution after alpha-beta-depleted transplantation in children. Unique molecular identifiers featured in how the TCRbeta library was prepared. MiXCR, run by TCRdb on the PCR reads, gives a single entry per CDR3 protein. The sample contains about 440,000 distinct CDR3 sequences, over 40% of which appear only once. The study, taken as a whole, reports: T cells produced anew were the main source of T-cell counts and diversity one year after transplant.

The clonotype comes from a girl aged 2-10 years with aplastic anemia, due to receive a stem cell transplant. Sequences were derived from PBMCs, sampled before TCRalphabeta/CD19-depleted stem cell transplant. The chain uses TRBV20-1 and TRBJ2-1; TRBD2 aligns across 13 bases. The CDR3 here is CSHATSGRYNEQFF. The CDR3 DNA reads TGCAGTCACGCGACTAGCGGGAGGTACAATGAGCAGTTCTTC.